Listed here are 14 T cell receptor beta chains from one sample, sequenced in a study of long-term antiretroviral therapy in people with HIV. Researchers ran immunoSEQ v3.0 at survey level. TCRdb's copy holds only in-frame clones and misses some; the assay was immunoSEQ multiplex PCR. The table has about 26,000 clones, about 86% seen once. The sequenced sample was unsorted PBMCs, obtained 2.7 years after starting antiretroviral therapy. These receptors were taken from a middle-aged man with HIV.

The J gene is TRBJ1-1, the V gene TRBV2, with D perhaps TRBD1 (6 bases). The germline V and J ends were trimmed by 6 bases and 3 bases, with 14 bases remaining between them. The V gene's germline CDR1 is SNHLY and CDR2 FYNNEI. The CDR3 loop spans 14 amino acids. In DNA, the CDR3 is TGTGCCAGCAGGTACAGGGTCAGGGACACTGAAGCTTTCTTT. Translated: CASRYRVRDTEAFF. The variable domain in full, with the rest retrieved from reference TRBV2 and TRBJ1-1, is EPEVTQTPSHQVTQMGQEVILRCVPISNHLYFYWYRQILGQKVEFLVSFYNNEISEKSEIFDDQFSVERPDGSNFTLKIRSTKLEDSAMYFCASRYRVRDTEAFFGQGTRLTVV.

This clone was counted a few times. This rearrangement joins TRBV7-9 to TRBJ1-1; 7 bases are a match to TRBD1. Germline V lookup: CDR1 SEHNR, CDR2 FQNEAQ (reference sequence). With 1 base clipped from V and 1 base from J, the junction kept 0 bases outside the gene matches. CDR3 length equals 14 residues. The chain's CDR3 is CASSLGQGNTEAFF. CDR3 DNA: TGTGCCAGCAGCTTAGGACAGGGGAACACTGAAGCTTTCTTT.

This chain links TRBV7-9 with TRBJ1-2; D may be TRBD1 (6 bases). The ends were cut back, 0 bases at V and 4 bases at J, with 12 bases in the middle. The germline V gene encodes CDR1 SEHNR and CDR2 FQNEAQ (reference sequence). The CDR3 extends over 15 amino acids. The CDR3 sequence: CASSLAAGAGYGYTF. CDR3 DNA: TGTGCCAGCAGCTTAGCTGCAGGGGCGGGCTATGGCTACACCTTC.

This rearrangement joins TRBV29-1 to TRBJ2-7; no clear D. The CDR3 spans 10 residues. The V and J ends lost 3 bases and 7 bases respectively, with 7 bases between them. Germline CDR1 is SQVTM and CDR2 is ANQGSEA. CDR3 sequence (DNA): TGCAGCGTTGAGGTAGAAGAGCAGTACTTC. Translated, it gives CSVEVEEQYF.

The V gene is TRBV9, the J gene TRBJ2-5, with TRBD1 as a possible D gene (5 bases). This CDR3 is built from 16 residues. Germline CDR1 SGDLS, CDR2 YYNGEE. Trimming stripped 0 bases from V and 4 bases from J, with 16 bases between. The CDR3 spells CASSVASQGVGETQYF. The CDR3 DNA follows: TGTGCCAGCAGCGTAGCTAGTCAGGGCGTGGGAGAGACCCAGTACTTC.

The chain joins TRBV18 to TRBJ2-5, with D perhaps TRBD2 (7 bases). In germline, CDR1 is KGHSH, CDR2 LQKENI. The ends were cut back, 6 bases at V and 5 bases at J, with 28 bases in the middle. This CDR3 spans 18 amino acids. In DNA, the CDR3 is TGTGCCAGCTCTCCAAATAGGCGCGCGGGAGTTACAGGGGAGACCCAGTACTTC. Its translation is CASSPNRRAGVTGETQYF.

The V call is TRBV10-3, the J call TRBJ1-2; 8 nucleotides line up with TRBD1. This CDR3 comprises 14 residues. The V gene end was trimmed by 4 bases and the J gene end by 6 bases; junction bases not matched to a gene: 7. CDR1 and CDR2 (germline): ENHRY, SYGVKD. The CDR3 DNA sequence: TGTGCCATCAGTGCACCCGACAGGGGTGATGGCTACACCTTC. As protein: CAISAPDRGDGYTF.

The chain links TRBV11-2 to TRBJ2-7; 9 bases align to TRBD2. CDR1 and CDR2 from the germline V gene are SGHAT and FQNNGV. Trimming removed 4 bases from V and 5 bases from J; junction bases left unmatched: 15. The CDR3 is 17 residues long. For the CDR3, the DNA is TGTGCCAGCAGCTCCCGCTGGGGGGCGGGAGGGTGGAACGAGCAGTACTTC. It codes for CASSSRWGAGGWNEQYF.

In nucleotides, the CDR3 is TGTGCCAGCAGACAGGGGCCATCACCCCTCCACTTT. Translation: CASRQGPSPLHF. The chain couples TRBV6-5 to TRBJ1-6; 7 nucleotides match TRBD1. V dropped 6 bases and J dropped 10; count of bases not matched to a gene: 3. The V gene's germline CDR1 is MNHEY and CDR2 SVGAGI. CDR3 length equals 12 residues.

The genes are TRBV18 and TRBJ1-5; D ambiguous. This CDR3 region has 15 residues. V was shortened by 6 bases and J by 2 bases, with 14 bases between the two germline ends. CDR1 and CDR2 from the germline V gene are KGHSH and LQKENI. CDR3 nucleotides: TGTGCCAGCTCGCCCCGCGGGTTGGGCAATCAGCCCCAGCATTTT. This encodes CASSPRGLGNQPQHF.

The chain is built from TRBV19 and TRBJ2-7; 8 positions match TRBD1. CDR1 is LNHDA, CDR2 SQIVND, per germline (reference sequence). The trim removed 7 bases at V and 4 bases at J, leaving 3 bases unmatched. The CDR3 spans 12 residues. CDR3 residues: CASMDRAYEQYF. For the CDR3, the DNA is TGTGCCAGTATGGACAGGGCGTACGAGCAGTACTTC.

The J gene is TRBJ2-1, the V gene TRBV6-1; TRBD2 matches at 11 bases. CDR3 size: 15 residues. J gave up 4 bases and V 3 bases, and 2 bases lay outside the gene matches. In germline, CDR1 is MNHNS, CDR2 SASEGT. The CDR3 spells CASSEGTSGYNEQFF. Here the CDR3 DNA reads TGTGCCAGCAGTGAGGGGACTAGCGGATACAATGAGCAGTTCTTC.

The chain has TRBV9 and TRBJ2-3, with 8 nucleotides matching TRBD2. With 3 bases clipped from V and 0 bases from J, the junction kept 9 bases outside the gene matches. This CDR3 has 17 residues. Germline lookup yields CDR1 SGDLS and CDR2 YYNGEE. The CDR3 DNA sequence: TGTGCCAGCAGCGCACGGGGGGGTCATCCGAGCACAGATACGCAGTATTTT. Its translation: CASSARGGHPSTDTQYF.

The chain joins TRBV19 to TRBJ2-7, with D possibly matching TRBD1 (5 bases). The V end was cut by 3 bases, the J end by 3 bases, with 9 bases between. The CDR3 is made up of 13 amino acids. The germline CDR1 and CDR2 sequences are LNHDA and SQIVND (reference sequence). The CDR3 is CASSMTVFYEQYF. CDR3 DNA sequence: TGTGCCAGTAGTATGACAGTTTTCTACGAGCAGTACTTC.